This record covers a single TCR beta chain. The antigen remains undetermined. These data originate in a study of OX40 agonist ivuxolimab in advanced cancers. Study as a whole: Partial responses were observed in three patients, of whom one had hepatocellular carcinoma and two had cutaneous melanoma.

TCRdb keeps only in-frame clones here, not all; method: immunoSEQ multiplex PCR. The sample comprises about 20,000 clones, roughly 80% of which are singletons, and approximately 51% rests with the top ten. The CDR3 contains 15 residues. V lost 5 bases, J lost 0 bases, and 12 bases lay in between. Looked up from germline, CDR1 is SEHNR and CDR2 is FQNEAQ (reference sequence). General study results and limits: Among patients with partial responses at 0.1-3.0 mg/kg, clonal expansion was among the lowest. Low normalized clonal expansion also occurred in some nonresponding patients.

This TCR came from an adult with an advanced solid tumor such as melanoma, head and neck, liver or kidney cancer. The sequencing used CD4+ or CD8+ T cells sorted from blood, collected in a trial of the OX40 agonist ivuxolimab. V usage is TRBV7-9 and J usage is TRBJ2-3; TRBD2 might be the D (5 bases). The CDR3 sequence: CASSPAGSSTDTQYF. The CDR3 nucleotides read TGTGCCAGCAGCCCCGCGGGCTCTAGCACAGATACGCAGTATTTT.